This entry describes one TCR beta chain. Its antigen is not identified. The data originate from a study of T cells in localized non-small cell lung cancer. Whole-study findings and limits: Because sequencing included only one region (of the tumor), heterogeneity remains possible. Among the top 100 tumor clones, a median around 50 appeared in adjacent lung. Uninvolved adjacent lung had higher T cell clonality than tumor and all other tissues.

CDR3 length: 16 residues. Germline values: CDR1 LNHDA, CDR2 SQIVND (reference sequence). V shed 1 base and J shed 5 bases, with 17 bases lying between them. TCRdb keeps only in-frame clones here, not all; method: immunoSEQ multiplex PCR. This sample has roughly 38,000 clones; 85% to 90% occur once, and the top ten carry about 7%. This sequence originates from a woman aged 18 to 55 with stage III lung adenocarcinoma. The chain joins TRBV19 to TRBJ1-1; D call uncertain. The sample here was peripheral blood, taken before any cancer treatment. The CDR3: CASSIAPSVTQTEAFF. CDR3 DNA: TGTGCCAGTAGTATAGCCCCCTCAGTCACCCAAACTGAAGCTTTCTTT.